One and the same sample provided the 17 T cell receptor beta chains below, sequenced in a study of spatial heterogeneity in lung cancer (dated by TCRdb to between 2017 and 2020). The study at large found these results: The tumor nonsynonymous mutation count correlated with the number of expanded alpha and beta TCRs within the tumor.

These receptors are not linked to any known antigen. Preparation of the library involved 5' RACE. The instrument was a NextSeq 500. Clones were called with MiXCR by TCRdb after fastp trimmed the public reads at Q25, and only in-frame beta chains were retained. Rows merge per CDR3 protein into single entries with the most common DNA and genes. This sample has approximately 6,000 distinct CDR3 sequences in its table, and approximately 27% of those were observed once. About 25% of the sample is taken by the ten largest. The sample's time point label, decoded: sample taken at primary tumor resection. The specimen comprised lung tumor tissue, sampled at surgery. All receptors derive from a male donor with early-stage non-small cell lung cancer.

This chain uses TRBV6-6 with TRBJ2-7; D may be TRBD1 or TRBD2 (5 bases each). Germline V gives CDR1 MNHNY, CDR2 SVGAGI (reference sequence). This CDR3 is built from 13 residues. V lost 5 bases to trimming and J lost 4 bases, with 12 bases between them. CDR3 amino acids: CASSPRGRYEQYF. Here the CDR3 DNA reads TGTGCCAGCAGTCCGAGGGGACGATACGAGCAGTACTTC.

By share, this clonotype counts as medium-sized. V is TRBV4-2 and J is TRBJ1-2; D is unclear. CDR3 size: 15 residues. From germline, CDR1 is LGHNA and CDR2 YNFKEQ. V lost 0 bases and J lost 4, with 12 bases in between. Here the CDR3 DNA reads TGTGCCAGCAGCCAAGATTCGGCAGGCCCCTATGGCTACACCTTC. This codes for CASSQDSAGPYGYTF.

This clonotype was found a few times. CDR3 coding DNA: TGTGCCAGCAGTTTGGGGCTAGCGGGTGGATCCGGGGAGCTGTTTTTT. It codes for CASSLGLAGGSGELFF. This chain links TRBV28 with TRBJ2-2; 8 bases match TRBD2. Germline V CDR1 and CDR2: MDHEN, SYDVKM. V dropped 3 bases and J dropped 6; count of bases not matched to a gene: 9. The CDR3 runs to 16 residues.

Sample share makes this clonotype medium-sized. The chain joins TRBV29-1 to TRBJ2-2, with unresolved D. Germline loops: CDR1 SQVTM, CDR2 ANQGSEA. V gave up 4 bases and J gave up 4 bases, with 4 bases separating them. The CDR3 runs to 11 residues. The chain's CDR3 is CSVAGTGELFF. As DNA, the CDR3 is TGCAGCGTTGCGGGCACCGGGGAGCTGTTTTTT.

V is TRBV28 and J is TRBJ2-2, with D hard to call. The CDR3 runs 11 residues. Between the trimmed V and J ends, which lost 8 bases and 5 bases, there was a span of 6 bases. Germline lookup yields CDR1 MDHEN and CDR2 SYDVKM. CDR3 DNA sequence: TGTGCCAGCGGCCCGACCGGGGAGCTGTTTTTT. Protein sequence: CASGPTGELFF.

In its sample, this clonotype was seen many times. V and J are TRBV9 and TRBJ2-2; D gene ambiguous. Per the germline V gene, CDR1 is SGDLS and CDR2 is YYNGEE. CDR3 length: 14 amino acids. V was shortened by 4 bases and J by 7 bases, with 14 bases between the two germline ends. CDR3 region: CASSPQLLGGELFF. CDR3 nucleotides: TGTGCCAGCAGCCCGCAATTGTTGGGCGGGGAGCTGTTTTTT.

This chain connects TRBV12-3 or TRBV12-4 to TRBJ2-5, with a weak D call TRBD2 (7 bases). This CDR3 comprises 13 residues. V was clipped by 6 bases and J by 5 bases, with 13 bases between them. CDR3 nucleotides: TGTGCCAGCAGCCCCCCGGGGGGCGAGACCCAGTACTTC. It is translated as CASSPPGGETQYF.

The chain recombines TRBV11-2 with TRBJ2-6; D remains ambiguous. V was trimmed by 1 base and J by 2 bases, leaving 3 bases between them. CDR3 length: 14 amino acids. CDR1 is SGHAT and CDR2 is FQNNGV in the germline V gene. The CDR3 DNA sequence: TGTGCCAGCAGCTTAGTAGCTGGGGCCAACGTCCTGACTTTC. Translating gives CASSLVAGANVLTF.

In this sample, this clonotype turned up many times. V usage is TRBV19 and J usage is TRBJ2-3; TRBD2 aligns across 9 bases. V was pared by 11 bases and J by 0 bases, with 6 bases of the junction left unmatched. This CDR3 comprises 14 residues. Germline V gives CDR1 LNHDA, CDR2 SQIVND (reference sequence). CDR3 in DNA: TGTGCCTGTAAGCGGGAGGCTAGCACAGATACGCAGTATTTT. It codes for CACKREASTDTQYF. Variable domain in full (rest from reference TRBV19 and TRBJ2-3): DGGITQSPKYLFRKEGQNVTLSCEQNLNHDAMYWYRQDPGQGLRLIYYSQIVNDFQKGDIAEGYSVSREKKESFPLTVTSAQKNPTAFYLCACKREASTDTQYFGPGTRLTVL.

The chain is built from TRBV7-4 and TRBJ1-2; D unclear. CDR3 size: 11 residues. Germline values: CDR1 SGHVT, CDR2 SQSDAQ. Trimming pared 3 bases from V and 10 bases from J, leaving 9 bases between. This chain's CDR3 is CASSLRPTYTF. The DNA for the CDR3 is TGTGCCAGCAGCTTGAGGCCTACCTACACCTTC.

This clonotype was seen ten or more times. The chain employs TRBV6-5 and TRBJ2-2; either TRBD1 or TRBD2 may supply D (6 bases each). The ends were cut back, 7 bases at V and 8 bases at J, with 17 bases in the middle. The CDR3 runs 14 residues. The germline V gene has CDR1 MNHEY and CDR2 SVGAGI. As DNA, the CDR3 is TGTGCCAGCACCCGAGGGGGGAGTGGGGGGGAGCTGTTTTTT. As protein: CASTRGGSGGELFF.

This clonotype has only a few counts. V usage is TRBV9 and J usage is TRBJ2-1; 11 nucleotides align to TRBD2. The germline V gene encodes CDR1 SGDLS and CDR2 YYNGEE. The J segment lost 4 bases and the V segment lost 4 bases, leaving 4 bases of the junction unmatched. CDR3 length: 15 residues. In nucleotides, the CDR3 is TGTGCCAGCAGCCCCCTAGCGGGAGGTTACAATGAGCAGTTCTTC. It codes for CASSPLAGGYNEQFF.

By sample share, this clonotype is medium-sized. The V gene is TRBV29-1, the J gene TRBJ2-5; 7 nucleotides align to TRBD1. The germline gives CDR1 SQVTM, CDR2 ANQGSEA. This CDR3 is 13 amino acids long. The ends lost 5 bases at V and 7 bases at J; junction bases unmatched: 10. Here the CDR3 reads CSVSGTAEWTQYF. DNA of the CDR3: TGCAGCGTTTCCGGGACAGCCGAGTGGACCCAGTACTTC.

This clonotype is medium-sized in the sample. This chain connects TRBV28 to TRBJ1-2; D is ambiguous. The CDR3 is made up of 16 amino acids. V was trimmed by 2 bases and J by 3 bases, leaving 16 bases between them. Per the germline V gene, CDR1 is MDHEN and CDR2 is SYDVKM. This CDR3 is CASSLTRHWDYYGYTF. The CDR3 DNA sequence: TGTGCCAGCAGTTTAACCCGACACTGGGATTACTATGGCTACACCTTC.

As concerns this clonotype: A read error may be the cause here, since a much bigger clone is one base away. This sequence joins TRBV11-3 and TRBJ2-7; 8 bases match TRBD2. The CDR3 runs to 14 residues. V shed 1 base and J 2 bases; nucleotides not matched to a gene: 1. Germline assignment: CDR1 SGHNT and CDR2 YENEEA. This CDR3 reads CASSLAGGPYEQYF. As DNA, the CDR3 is TGTGCCAGCAGCTTAGCGGGAGGGCCCTACGAGCAGTACTTC.

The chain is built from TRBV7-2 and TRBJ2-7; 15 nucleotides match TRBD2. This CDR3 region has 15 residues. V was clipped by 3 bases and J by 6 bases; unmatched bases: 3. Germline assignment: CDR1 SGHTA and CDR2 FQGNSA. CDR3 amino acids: CASSFEGLAGGEQYF. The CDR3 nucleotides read TGTGCCAGCAGCTTCGAGGGACTAGCGGGAGGCGAGCAGTACTTC.

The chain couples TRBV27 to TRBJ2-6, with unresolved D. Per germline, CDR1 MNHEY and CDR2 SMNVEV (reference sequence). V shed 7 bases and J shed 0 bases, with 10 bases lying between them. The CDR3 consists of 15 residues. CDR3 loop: CASTPLGSGANVLTF. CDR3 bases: TGTGCCAGCACCCCTCTCGGCTCTGGGGCCAACGTCCTGACTTTC.